Each of the 13 T cell receptor beta chains below was sequenced from the same sample in a study of shared clonotypes between healthy human individuals. Only in-frame clones appear in the TCRdb table, and some are missing; sequencing was by immunoSEQ multiplex PCR. The sample comprises some 1,600,000 clones, 95% to 99% of which are singletons, and 0.4% to 0.45% rests with the top ten. The material sequenced was naive CD4+ T cells sorted from blood. The subset is: CD45RA+ positively selected. These receptors were obtained from a man aged 30 to 39 in good health.

The J gene is TRBJ1-4, the V gene TRBV5-1, with TRBD1 matching 8 bases. The CDR3 extends over 16 amino acids. CDR1 and CDR2 (germline): SGHRS, YFSETQ. V shed 4 bases, J shed 3 bases, and the junction held 8 bases outside the gene matches. Here the CDR3 reads CASSDQGAAANEKLFF. CDR3 bases: TGCGCCAGCAGCGACCAGGGGGCAGCGGCTAATGAAAAACTGTTTTTT.

To note about this clone: The DNA is omitted, as the CDR3 cannot be located on it reliably, and the CDR3 follows TCRdb's listing. The V call is TRBV9, the J call TRBJ2-3. From its first to its last residue, the CDR3 has 15 amino acids. CDR1 is SGDLS, CDR2 YYNGEE, per germline. CDR3 loop: CASSVGSGPADTQYF.

The chain is built from TRBV5-6 and TRBJ1-1, with 11 bases fitting TRBD1. Losses at the gene ends were 5 bases for V and 5 bases for J; bases not matched to a gene: 8. The CDR3 is 15 residues long. CDR1 and CDR2 (germline): SGHDT, YYEEEE. The CDR3 loop reads CASRPDRGLGTEAFF. CDR3 nucleotide sequence: TGTGCCAGCAGGCCGGACAGGGGGCTCGGAACTGAAGCTTTCTTT.

This clone was found once. This rearrangement joins TRBV5-1 to TRBJ2-3; weak D call: TRBD2 (6 bases). Trimming took 4 bases from V and 0 from J, leaving 12 bases between them. CDR1 and CDR2 (germline): SGHRS, YFSETQ. The CDR3 extends over 15 amino acids. The CDR3 reads CASSPYGGSTDTQYF. CDR3 DNA: TGCGCCAGCAGCCCCTATGGGGGGAGCACAGATACGCAGTATTTT.

V is TRBV7-3 and J is TRBJ2-5; 15 bases map to TRBD2. J was trimmed by 4 bases and V by 4 bases; bases with no gene match: 13. The germline V gene has CDR1 SGHTA and CDR2 FQGTGA. The CDR3 extends over 19 amino acids. The CDR3 DNA sequence: TGTGCCAGCAGCTCCCGGCGGACTAGCGGGGGGGAGATCGGAGAGACCCAGTACTTC. This codes for CASSSRRTSGGEIGETQYF.

The chain's CDR3 is CASSLSGTGAYF. Here the CDR3 DNA reads TGTGCCAGCAGTTTATCGGGGACAGGGGCGTACTTC. This chain uses TRBV28 with TRBJ2-7; 10 nucleotides match TRBD1. The germline CDR1 and CDR2 sequences are MDHEN and SYDVKM. J lost 12 bases, V lost 1 base, and 3 bases had no gene match. The CDR3 covers 12 residues.

This chain joins TRBV25-1 and TRBJ1-2, with 8 bases lining up with TRBD1. V shed 4 bases and J 8 bases; nucleotides not matched to a gene: 6. Germline V gene data show CDR1 as MGHDK and CDR2 as SYGVNS. This CDR3 is 13 amino acids long. The CDR3 loop reads CASSGTGIGGYTF. CDR3 bases: TGTGCCAGCAGTGGGACAGGGATAGGCGGCTACACCTTC.

The chain links TRBV4-2 to TRBJ2-6; unclear D gene. Germline CDR1 is LGHNA and CDR2 is YNFKEQ. The V gene lost 3 bases and the J gene lost 0 bases, with 12 bases spanning the gap. This CDR3 has 17 amino acids. DNA for the CDR3: TGTGCCAGCAGCCAGGGTCTGGCTCCCTCTGGGGCCAACGTCCTGACTTTC. The encoded protein is CASSQGLAPSGANVLTF.

Only one count was recorded for this clone. This sequence joins TRBV6-6 and TRBJ1-5; 8 bases agree with TRBD1. The CDR3 contains 13 residues. The germline gives CDR1 MNHNY, CDR2 SVGAGI (reference sequence). The junction had 3 bases not matched to a gene; V was cut back by 6 bases and J by 5 bases. The CDR3 DNA sequence: TGTGCCAGCAGGGAGACAGGGGATCAGCCCCAGCATTTT. Protein sequence: CASRETGDQPQHF.

This clone was seen a handful of times. J is TRBJ2-1 and V is TRBV15, with unresolved D. V was trimmed by 1 base and J by 6 bases, leaving 1 base between them. CDR1 is LNHNV, CDR2 YYDKDF, per germline (reference sequence). The CDR3 is 11 amino acids. The CDR3 spells CATSRANEQFF. The CDR3 DNA reads TGTGCCACCAGCAGAGCCAATGAGCAGTTCTTC.

The chain employs TRBV4-2 and TRBJ1-1; D is undetermined. This CDR3 comprises 13 residues. Germline CDR1 reads LGHNA; CDR2 reads YNFKEQ. V was shortened by 4 bases and J by 4 bases, with 10 bases between the two germline ends. The CDR3 loop is CASSLPGSTEAFF. CDR3 DNA: TGTGCCAGCAGCCTCCCGGGGTCCACTGAAGCTTTCTTT.

In its sample, this clone was seen once. This chain connects TRBV28 to TRBJ1-1; 9 bases align to TRBD1. Unmatched junction bases numbered 5, after V lost 6 bases and J lost 0 bases. The CDR3 spans 15 residues. Germline V gene sequence: CDR1 MDHEN, CDR2 SYDVKM. CDR3 coding DNA: TGTGCCAGCAGGGACCGGACAGGGGTGAACACTGAAGCTTTCTTT. It translates to CASRDRTGVNTEAFF.

The chain recombines TRBV6-1 with TRBJ2-7; possibly TRBD2 for D (5 bases). Between the trimmed V and J ends, which lost 3 bases and 2 bases, there was a span of 14 bases. CDR1 and CDR2 (germline): MNHNS, SASEGT. The CDR3 contains 15 residues. CDR3 sequence: CASSEGGPGTYEQYF. Written as DNA, the CDR3 is TGTGCCAGCAGTGAGGGTGGCCCCGGGACCTACGAGCAGTACTTC.